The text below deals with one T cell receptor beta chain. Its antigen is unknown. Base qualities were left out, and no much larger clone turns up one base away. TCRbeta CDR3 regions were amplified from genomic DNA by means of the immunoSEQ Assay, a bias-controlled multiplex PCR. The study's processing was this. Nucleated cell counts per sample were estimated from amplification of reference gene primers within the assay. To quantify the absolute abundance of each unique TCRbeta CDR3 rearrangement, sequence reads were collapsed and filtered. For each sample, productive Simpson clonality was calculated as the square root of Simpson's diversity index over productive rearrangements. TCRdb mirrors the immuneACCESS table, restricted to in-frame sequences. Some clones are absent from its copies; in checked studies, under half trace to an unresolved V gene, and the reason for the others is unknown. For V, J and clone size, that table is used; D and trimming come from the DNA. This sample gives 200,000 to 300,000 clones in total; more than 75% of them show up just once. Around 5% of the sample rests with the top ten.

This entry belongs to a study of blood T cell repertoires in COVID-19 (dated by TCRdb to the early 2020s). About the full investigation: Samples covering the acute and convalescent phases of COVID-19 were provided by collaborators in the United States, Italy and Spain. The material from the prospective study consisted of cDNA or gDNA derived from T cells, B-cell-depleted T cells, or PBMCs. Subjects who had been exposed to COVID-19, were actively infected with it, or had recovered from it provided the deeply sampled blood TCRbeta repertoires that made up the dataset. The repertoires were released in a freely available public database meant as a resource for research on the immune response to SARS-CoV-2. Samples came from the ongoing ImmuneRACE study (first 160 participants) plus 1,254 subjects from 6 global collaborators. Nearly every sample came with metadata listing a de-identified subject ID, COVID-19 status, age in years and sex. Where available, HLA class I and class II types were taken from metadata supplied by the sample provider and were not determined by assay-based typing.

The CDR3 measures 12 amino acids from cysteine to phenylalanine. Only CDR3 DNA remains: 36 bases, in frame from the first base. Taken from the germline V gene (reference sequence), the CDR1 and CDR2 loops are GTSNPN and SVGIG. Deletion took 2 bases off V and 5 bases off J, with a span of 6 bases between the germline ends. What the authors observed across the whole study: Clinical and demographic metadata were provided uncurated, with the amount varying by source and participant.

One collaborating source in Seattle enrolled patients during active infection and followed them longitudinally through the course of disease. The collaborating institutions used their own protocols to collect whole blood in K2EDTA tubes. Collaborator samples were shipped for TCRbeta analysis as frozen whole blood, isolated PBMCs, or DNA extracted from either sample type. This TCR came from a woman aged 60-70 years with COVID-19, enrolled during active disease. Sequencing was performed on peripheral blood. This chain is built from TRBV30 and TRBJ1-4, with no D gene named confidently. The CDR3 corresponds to CAWSFANEKLFF. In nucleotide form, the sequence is TGTGCCTGGAGTTTTGCGAATGAAAAACTGTTTTTT.